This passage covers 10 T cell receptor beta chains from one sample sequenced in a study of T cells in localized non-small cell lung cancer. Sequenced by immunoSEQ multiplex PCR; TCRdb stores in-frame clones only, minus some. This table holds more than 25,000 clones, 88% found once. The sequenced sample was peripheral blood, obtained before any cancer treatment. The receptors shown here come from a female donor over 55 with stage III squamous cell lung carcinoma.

The CDR3 loop is CASRVGPAGDTDTQYF. CDR3 in DNA: TGCGCCAGCAGGGTTGGACCAGCGGGGGACACAGATACGCAGTATTTT. The chain has TRBV5-1 and TRBJ2-3, with TRBD2 matching over 8 bases. V shed 5 bases and J 2 bases; nucleotides not matched to a gene: 10. Germline CDR1 SGHRS, CDR2 YFSETQ. CDR3 length: 16 amino acids. The complete variable domain, with remaining parts taken from reference TRBV5-1 and TRBJ2-3, reads KAGVTQTPRYLIKTRGQQVTLSCSPISGHRSVSWYQQTPGQGLQFLFEYFSETQRNKGNFPGRFSGRQFSNSRSEMNVSTLELGDSALYLCASRVGPAGDTDTQYFGPGTRLTVL.

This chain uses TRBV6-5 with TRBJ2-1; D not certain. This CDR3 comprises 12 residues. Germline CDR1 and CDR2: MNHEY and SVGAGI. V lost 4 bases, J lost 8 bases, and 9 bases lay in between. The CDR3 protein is CASSSVGDEQFF. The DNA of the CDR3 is TGTGCCAGCAGTTCGGTTGGGGATGAGCAGTTCTTC.

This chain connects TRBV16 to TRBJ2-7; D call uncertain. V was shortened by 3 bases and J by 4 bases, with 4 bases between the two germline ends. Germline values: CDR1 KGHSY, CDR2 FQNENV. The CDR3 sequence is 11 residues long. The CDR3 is CASSHSYEQYF. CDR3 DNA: TGTGCCAGCAGCCACTCTTACGAGCAGTACTTC. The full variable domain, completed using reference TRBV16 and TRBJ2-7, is GEEVAQTPKHLVRGEGQKAKLYCAPIKGHSYVFWYQQVLKNEFKFLISFQNENVFDETGMPKERFSAKCLPNSPCSLEIQATKLEDSAVYFCASSHSYEQYFGPGTRLTVT.

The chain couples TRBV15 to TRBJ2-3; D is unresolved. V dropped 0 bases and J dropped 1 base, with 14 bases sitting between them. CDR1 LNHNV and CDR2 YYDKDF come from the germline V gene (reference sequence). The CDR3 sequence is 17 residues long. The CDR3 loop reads CATSRDQLSGRTDTQYF. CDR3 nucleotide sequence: TGTGCCACCAGCAGAGATCAATTATCCGGGCGCACAGATACGCAGTATTTT.

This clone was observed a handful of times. The CDR3 loop reads CASSVAAGLGNTIYF. The CDR3 bases are TGTGCCAGCAGCGTAGCTGCGGGGTTGGGAAACACCATATATTTT. This rearrangement joins TRBV9 to TRBJ1-3; D is uncertain. Germline CDR1 is SGDLS and CDR2 is YYNGEE. Deletions cut 0 bases from V and 4 bases from J, with 11 bases between. The CDR3 contains 15 residues.

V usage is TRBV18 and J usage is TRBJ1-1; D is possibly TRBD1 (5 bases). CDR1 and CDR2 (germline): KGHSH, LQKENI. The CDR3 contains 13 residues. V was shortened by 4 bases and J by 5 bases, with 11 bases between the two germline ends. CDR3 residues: CASSRTGGTEAFF. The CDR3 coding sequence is TGTGCCAGCTCACGAACCGGGGGGACTGAAGCTTTCTTT.

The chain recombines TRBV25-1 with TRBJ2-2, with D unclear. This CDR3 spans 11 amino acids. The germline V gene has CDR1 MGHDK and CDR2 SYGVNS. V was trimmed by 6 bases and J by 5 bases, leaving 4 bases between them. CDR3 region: CASRGTGELFF. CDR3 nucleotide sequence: TGTGCCAGCAGGGGGACCGGGGAGCTGTTTTTT.

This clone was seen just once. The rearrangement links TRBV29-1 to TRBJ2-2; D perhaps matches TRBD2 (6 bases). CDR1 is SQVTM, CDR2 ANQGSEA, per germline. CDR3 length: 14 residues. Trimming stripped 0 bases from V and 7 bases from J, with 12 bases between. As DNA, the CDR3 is TGCAGCGTTGAAGAGTCGGGGGTTCACGGGGAGCTGTTTTTT. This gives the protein CSVEESGVHGELFF.

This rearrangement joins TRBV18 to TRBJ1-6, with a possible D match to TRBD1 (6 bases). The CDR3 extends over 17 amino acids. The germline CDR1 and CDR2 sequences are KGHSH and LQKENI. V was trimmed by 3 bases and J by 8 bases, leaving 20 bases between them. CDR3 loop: CASSPGAGVTWDSPLHF. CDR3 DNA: TGTGCCAGCTCACCTGGGGCAGGGGTTACATGGGATTCACCCCTCCACTTT.

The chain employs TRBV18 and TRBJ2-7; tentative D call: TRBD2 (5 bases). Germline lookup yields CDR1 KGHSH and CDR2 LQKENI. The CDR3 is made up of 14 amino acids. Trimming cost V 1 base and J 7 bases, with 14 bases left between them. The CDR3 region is CASSPQGGPGEQYF. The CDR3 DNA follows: TGTGCCAGCTCACCACAAGGAGGACCGGGAGAGCAGTACTTC. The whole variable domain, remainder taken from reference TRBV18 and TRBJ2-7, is NAGVMQNPRHLVRRRGQEARLRCSPMKGHSHVYWYRQLPEEGLKFMVYLQKENIIDESGMPKERFSAEFPKEGPSILRIQQVVRGDSAAYFCASSPQGGPGEQYFGPGTRLTVT.